A single sample gave rise to the 14 T cell receptor beta chains below, sequenced in a study of cytomegalovirus exposure and HLA in healthy donors. The study ran its PCR with 60 Vbeta and 13 Jbeta primers. TCRdb keeps only in-frame clones here, not all; method: immunoSEQ multiplex PCR. This sample carries 130,000 to 150,000 clones, 80% of them seen once, and the ten largest clones take under 2.5%. Sequencing was performed on PBMCs. The source of these receptors is a man aged 25 to 40 in good health and CMV-seronegative.

The chain recombines TRBV15 with TRBJ1-1; 12 bases are a match to TRBD1. V was pared by 4 bases and J by 4 bases, with 16 bases of the junction left unmatched. CDR1 and CDR2 from the germline V gene are LNHNV and YYDKDF (reference sequence). The CDR3 covers 19 residues. The CDR3 here is CATSTSGTGGVGRVTEAFF. The CDR3 nucleotides read TGTGCCACCAGCACCTCCGGGACAGGGGGCGTAGGAAGGGTCACTGAAGCTTTCTTT.

The V gene is TRBV28, the J gene TRBJ2-7; TRBD1 agrees at 9 bases. The CDR3 loop spans 16 amino acids. After removal of 3 bases from V and 5 bases from J, the junction contained 11 bases not matched to a gene. Per germline, CDR1 MDHEN and CDR2 SYDVKM. The CDR3 DNA reads TGTGCCAGCAGTTTGTATCGGGGACAGGGACGCGACGAGCAGTACTTC. It encodes CASSLYRGQGRDEQYF.

The J gene is TRBJ2-7, the V gene TRBV6-5, with 10 bases fitting TRBD2. There are 16 residues in the CDR3. With V trimmed by 0 bases and J by 2 bases, 4 bases remained unmatched. The germline V gene encodes CDR1 MNHEY and CDR2 SVGAGI. The CDR3 bases are TGTGCCAGCAGTTACTCGATAGCGGGGGGCACCTACGAGCAGTACTTC. It specifies CASSYSIAGGTYEQYF.

The chain recombines TRBV28 with TRBJ2-2, with D hard to call. Germline CDR1 reads MDHEN; CDR2 reads SYDVKM. V lost 8 bases and J 0 bases, leaving 10 bases between the germline ends. The CDR3 is 14 amino acids. The CDR3 loop is CASGTRTNTGELFF. CDR3 nucleotides: TGTGCCAGCGGAACGAGGACGAACACCGGGGAGCTGTTTTTT.

The chain combines TRBV5-1 with TRBJ2-7; D is ambiguous. V was cut by 0 bases and J by 0 bases, with 13 bases left in between. From germline, CDR1 is SGHRS and CDR2 YFSETQ. The CDR3 consists of 16 residues. CDR3 region: CASSLGPGVPSYEQYF. CDR3 bases: TGCGCCAGCAGCTTGGGTCCGGGTGTTCCCTCCTACGAGCAGTACTTC.

The V gene is TRBV4-1, the J gene TRBJ2-7; D may be TRBD1 (6 bases). Trimming took 2 bases from V and 2 from J, leaving 7 bases between them. The germline V gene encodes CDR1 MGHRA and CDR2 YSYEKL. CDR3 length: 13 residues. CDR3 region: CASSQSGAYEQYF. The CDR3 coding sequence is TGCGCCAGCAGCCAATCAGGGGCCTACGAGCAGTACTTC.

The rearrangement uses TRBV28 and TRBJ1-3; D may be TRBD1 (5 bases). Germline CDR1 is MDHEN and CDR2 is SYDVKM. The CDR3 spans 18 residues. The V end lost 2 bases, the J end lost 1 base, and 18 bases lay between the germline ends. The CDR3 spells CASSLASPGFPSGNTIYF. CDR3 bases: TGTGCCAGCAGTTTAGCGAGCCCAGGGTTCCCTTCTGGAAACACCATATATTTT.

V gene TRBV16 combines with J gene TRBJ1-1; 7 positions agree with TRBD1. Germline assignment: CDR1 KGHSY and CDR2 FQNENV. V was clipped by 4 bases and J by 1 base; unmatched bases: 3. This CDR3 spans 14 amino acids. CDR3 residues: CASSPRQGNTEAFF. In nucleotides, the CDR3 is TGTGCCAGCAGCCCAAGACAGGGGAACACTGAAGCTTTCTTT.

The chain is built from TRBV6-5 and TRBJ2-7, with D possibly matching TRBD2 (6 bases). Deletions cut 2 bases from V and 0 bases from J, with 11 bases between. The length of the CDR3 is 15 residues. The germline V gene has CDR1 MNHEY and CDR2 SVGAGI. Here the CDR3 DNA reads TGTGCCAGCAGTTACCGGGAGTTGGGCTCCTACGAGCAGTACTTC. It translates to CASSYRELGSYEQYF.

The V and J genes are TRBV2 and TRBJ2-7; a possible D gene is TRBD1 (6 bases). Trimming pared 2 bases from V and 5 bases from J, leaving 19 bases between. The CDR3 totals 16 residues. Germline V gene sequence: CDR1 SNHLY, CDR2 FYNNEI. CDR3 DNA: TGTGCCAGCAGTGAATCGTCACTTCGGGACACCCACGAGCAGTACTTC. It specifies CASSESSLRDTHEQYF.

This chain connects TRBV5-1 to TRBJ2-1, with D perhaps matching TRBD2 (5 bases). This CDR3 contains 18 residues. Germline CDR1 is SGHRS and CDR2 is YFSETQ. The V and J ends lost 0 bases and 0 bases respectively, with 16 bases between them. The CDR3 protein is CASSLGGRRPGSYNEQFF. The CDR3, as DNA: TGCGCCAGCAGCTTGGGAGGGCGTCGTCCGGGCTCCTACAATGAGCAGTTCTTC.

This clone counts as medium-sized. CDR3 sequence: CASSEGAGGLETQYF. Here the CDR3 DNA reads TGTGCCAGCAGTGAGGGGGCAGGGGGCTTGGAGACCCAGTACTTC. The chain couples TRBV6-1 to TRBJ2-5; 8 nucleotides line up with TRBD1. CDR3 length equals 15 residues. Unmatched junction bases numbered 8, after V lost 3 bases and J lost 5 bases. Germline values: CDR1 MNHNS, CDR2 SASEGT.

This rearrangement joins TRBV10-2 to TRBJ1-2, with D possibly matching TRBD1 (6 bases). Trimming stripped 4 bases from V and 5 bases from J, with 11 bases between. This CDR3 is built from 13 residues. Per the germline V gene, CDR1 is WSHSY and CDR2 is SAAADI. The DNA for the CDR3 is TGCGCCAGCAGTGTGGCAGGGGAATATGGCTACACCTTC. It specifies CASSVAGEYGYTF.

The J gene is TRBJ2-5, the V gene TRBV7-9; no clear D. Germline CDR1 and CDR2: SEHNR and FQNEAQ (reference sequence). CDR3 length equals 16 residues. The V gene lost 1 base and the J gene lost 5 bases, with 17 bases spanning the gap. The CDR3 coding sequence is TGTGCCAGCAGCTTAGTAGGAGTTAGAGTGGAGGAGACCCAGTACTTC. Translation gives CASSLVGVRVEETQYF.